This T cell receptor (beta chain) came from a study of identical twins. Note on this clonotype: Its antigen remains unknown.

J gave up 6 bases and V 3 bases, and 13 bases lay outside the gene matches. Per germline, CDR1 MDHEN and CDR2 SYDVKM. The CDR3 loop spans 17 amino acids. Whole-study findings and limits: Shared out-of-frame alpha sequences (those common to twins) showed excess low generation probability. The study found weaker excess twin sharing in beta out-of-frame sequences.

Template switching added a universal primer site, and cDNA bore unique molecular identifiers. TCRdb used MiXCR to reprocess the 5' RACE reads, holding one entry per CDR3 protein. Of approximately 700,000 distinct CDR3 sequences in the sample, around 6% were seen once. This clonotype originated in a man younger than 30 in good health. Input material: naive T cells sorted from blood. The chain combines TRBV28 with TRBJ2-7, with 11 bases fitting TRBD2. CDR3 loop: CASSFSGRAPINCEQYF. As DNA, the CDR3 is TGTGCCAGCAGTTTTAGCGGGAGGGCCCCCATTAACTGCGAGCAGTACTTC.